The 16 T cell receptor beta chains below all came from one sample that was sequenced in a study of graft-versus-host responses after intestinal transplantation (dated by TCRdb to the early 2020s). Their antigen targets remain unknown. In light of the paper, this sample's time point label describes: cells obtained before transplantation from donor or recipient. Libraries came from the immunoSEQ multiplex PCR assay. The source is immuneACCESS, and TCRdb retained only in-frame sequences with V and J called. Part of the clones is not carried over; for the studies checked, unresolved V genes explain less than half of this, and the remainder is unexplained. The table for this sample lists 55,000 to 80,000 clones; 90% to 95% of them were counted only once. Of the sample, 1.5% to 2% is held by the ten largest clones. The sample in question was unstimulated CD8+ T cells sorted from spleen or lymph node cells, obtained before transplant. Every receptor here comes from a human donor who was the organ donor for an intestinal transplant.

This clone was seen only a few times. This sequence joins TRBV6-1 and TRBJ1-2; D ambiguous. Trimming left V 8 bases short and J 7 bases short, with 14 bases between. This CDR3 is built from 12 residues. Germline lookup yields CDR1 MNHNS and CDR2 SASEGT. In nucleotides, the CDR3 is TGTGCCAGCGGAAGCAGGTTTCGTGGCTACACCTTC. Amino acid sequence: CASGSRFRGYTF.

The chain employs TRBV5-5 and TRBJ2-2; 8 nucleotides align to TRBD1. This CDR3 contains 19 residues. Germline CDR1 reads SGHKS; CDR2 reads YYEKEE (reference sequence). V gave up 1 base and J gave up 4 bases; unmatched junction bases: 15. Here the CDR3 reads CASSLLGVRGPWGTGELFF. In nucleotides, the CDR3 is TGTGCCAGCAGCTTGCTGGGTGTCAGGGGGCCGTGGGGCACCGGGGAGCTGTTTTTT.

The chain combines TRBV29-1 with TRBJ2-1; 8 nucleotides align to TRBD2. CDR3 length equals 14 residues. Germline values: CDR1 SQVTM, CDR2 ANQGSEA. Germline trimming cut 7 bases from V and 7 bases from J; bases unmatched to any gene: 12. The CDR3 loop is CSAFSGERRNEQFF. CDR3 nucleotides: TGCAGCGCATTTAGCGGGGAGAGGAGGAATGAGCAGTTCTTC.

This clone was counted a single time. V and J are TRBV27 and TRBJ2-1; 9 bases match TRBD1. The CDR3 totals 14 residues. Trimming cost V 7 bases and J 7 bases; bases outside gene matches: 8. The germline V gene encodes CDR1 MNHEY and CDR2 SMNVEV (reference sequence). The CDR3 bases are TGTGCCAGCACTCCCCGGGACAGGGAAAATGAGCAGTTCTTC. Translating it yields CASTPRDRENEQFF.

The chain carries TRBV9 and TRBJ1-1; possible D gene TRBD1, 6 bases. Germline V gives CDR1 SGDLS, CDR2 YYNGEE. V lost 0 bases to trimming and J lost 7 bases, with 10 bases between them. The CDR3 runs 13 residues. CDR3: CASSVGGRGEAFF. CDR3 bases: TGTGCCAGCAGCGTAGGGGGCAGGGGTGAAGCTTTCTTT. Full variable domain (rest looked up from reference TRBV9 and TRBJ1-1): DSGVTQTPKHLITATGQRVTLRCSPRSGDLSVYWYQQSLDQGLQFLIQYYNGEERAKGNILERFSAQQFPDLHSELNLSSLELGDSALYFCASSVGGRGEAFFGQGTRLTVV.

The V gene is TRBV7-8, the J gene TRBJ2-7; D is possibly TRBD2 (5 bases). V lost 5 bases and J lost 3, with 17 bases in between. CDR3 length: 15 amino acids. Germline V gene data show CDR1 as SGHVS and CDR2 as FQNEAQ. Here the CDR3 reads CASSPRAGTSYEQYF. Written as DNA, the CDR3 is TGTGCCAGCAGCCCGCGGGCCGGAACGAGCTACGAGCAGTACTTC.

In this sample, this clone turned up a few times. The V gene is TRBV7-9, the J gene TRBJ1-1, with 7 bases identical to TRBD1. The germline V gene has CDR1 SEHNR and CDR2 FQNEAQ (reference sequence). The CDR3 loop spans 16 amino acids. J lost 5 bases, V lost 4 bases, and 13 bases had no gene match. In DNA form, the CDR3 reads TGTGCCAGCAGCTGCGTACTAAGAGGGGGCAGGACTGAAGCTTTCTTT. Protein sequence: CASSCVLRGGRTEAFF.

The chain couples TRBV29-1 to TRBJ2-1; 8 nucleotides line up with TRBD2. The length of the CDR3 is 15 residues. CDR1 SQVTM and CDR2 ANQGSEA come from the germline V gene. The junction had 8 bases not matched to a gene; V was cut back by 7 bases and J by 0 bases. The CDR3 nucleotides are TGCAGCGGAGGACCGGGGGGGAGCTCCTACAATGAGCAGTTCTTC. Translating gives CSGGPGGSSYNEQFF.

The V and J genes are TRBV19 and TRBJ2-2; the D is unclear. This CDR3 has 13 amino acids. Germline CDR1 LNHDA, CDR2 SQIVND (reference sequence). V was pared by 5 bases and J by 2 bases, with 6 bases between. CDR3 protein: CASSQTNTGELFF. CDR3 nucleotides: TGTGCCAGTAGTCAAACTAACACCGGGGAGCTGTTTTTT.

This clone was seen only once. The chain is built from TRBV27 and TRBJ2-7, with a tentative D call TRBD1 (5 bases). Germline loops: CDR1 MNHEY, CDR2 SMNVEV (reference sequence). V dropped 3 bases and J dropped 2 bases, with 17 bases sitting between them. The CDR3 loop spans 16 amino acids. The CDR3 loop is CASSFSLGAVAYEQYF. Here the CDR3 DNA reads TGTGCCAGCAGTTTTTCTCTAGGGGCCGTCGCCTACGAGCAGTACTTC.

The rearrangement joins TRBV28 to TRBJ2-7; 8 bases are shared with TRBD1. The CDR3 sequence is 16 residues long. Trimming took 6 bases from V and 3 from J; bases not matched to a gene: 13. In germline, CDR1 is MDHEN, CDR2 SYDVKM. The CDR3 sequence is CASRTARTGTYYEQYF. The CDR3 DNA reads as TGTGCCAGCAGGACCGCTCGGACAGGGACATACTACGAGCAGTACTTC.

The chain employs TRBV18 and TRBJ2-7, with D possibly being TRBD1 (6 bases). Germline CDR1 is KGHSH and CDR2 is LQKENI. Between the trimmed V and J ends, which lost 3 bases and 6 bases, there was a span of 21 bases. CDR3 length equals 16 residues. Here the CDR3 reads CASSPTNREIAFEQYF. The CDR3 DNA reads TGTGCCAGCTCACCCACAAACAGGGAAATTGCGTTCGAGCAGTACTTC.

This clone was counted only a few times. The chain employs TRBV7-6 and TRBJ2-7; 10 nucleotides line up with TRBD2. The CDR3 loop spans 16 amino acids. The trim removed 1 base at V and 5 bases at J, leaving 8 bases unmatched. Germline loops: CDR1 SGHVS, CDR2 FNYEAQ. The CDR3 region is CASSLGGVAGGHEQYF. The DNA for the CDR3 is TGTGCCAGCAGCTTAGGGGGAGTAGCGGGAGGACACGAGCAGTACTTC.

The chain couples TRBV11-3 to TRBJ1-3, with 8 bases that match TRBD1. Trimming at V came to 4 bases and at J to 8 bases, leaving 10 bases not matched to a gene. CDR1 and CDR2 (germline): SGHNT, YENEEA. The CDR3 has 15 residues. DNA for the CDR3: TGTGCCAGCAGCTCCCGGGGTACACAGGGGGACACCATATATTTT. This gives the protein CASSSRGTQGDTIYF.

The genes are TRBV27 and TRBJ1-1, with 7 bases that match TRBD1. Germline V gene sequence: CDR1 MNHEY, CDR2 SMNVEV (reference sequence). V gave up 4 bases and J gave up 5 bases; unmatched junction bases: 7. This CDR3 has 14 amino acids. The CDR3 is CASSSAGGRTEAFF. In DNA form, the CDR3 reads TGTGCCAGCAGTTCCGCAGGGGGGAGAACTGAAGCTTTCTTT.

A few counts support this clone. Other DNA sequences from this sample encode an identical CDR3 as well. The chain employs TRBV29-1 and TRBJ1-2, with D possibly TRBD1 on 6 matching bases. V lost 0 bases, J lost 3 bases, and 8 bases lay in between. This CDR3 has 13 residues. The germline V gene encodes CDR1 SQVTM and CDR2 ANQGSEA. CDR3 sequence reads: CSVEDRTDYGYTF. Here the CDR3 DNA reads TGCAGCGTTGAAGACAGGACAGACTATGGCTACACCTTC.